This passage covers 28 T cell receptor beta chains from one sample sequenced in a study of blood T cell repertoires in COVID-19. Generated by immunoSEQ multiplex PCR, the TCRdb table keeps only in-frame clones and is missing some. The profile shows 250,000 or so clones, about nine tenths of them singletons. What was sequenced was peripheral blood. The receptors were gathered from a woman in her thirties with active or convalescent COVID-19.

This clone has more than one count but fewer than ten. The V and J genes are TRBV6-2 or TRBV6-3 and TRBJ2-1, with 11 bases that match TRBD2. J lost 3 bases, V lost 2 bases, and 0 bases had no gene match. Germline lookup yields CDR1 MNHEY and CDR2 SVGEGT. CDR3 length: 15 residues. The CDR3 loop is CASSYLAGGYNEQFF. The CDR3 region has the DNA TGTGCCAGCAGTTACCTAGCGGGGGGCTACAATGAGCAGTTCTTC.

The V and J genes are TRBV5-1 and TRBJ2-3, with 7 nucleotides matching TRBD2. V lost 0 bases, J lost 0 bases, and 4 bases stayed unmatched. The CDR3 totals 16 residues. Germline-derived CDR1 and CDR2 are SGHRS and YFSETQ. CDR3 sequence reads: CASSLVQRGSTDTQYF. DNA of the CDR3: TGCGCCAGCAGCTTGGTCCAGCGGGGTAGCACAGATACGCAGTATTTT.

CDR3 nucleotide sequence: TGTGCCAGCAGCGGACAGTATAGCAATCAGCCCCAGCATTTT. It translates to CASSGQYSNQPQHF. The V call is TRBV6-5, the J call TRBJ1-5, with D perhaps matching TRBD1 (6 bases). CDR3 length: 14 amino acids. CDR1 and CDR2 from the germline V gene are MNHEY and SVGAGI. The germline V and J ends were trimmed by 6 bases and 0 bases, with 9 bases remaining between them.

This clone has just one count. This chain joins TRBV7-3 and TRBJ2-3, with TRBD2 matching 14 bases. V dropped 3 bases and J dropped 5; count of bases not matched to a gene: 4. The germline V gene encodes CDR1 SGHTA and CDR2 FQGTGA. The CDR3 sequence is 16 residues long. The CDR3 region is CASSLGLAGAVDTQYF. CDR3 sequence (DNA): TGTGCCAGCAGCTTGGGACTAGCGGGGGCGGTAGATACGCAGTATTTT.

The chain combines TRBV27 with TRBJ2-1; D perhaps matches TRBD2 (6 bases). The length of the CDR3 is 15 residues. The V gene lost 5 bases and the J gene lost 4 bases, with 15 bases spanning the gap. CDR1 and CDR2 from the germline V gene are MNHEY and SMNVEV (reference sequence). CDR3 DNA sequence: TGTGCCAGCAGTCCGAGGATAGCGGCTTACAATGAGCAGTTCTTC. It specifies CASSPRIAAYNEQFF.

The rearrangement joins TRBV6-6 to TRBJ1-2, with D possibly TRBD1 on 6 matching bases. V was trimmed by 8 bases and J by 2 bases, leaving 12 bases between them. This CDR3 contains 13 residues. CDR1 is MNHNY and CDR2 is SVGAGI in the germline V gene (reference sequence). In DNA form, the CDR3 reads TGTGCCAGCGCGGGGGCGAAGAACTATGGCTACACCTTC. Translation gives CASAGAKNYGYTF.

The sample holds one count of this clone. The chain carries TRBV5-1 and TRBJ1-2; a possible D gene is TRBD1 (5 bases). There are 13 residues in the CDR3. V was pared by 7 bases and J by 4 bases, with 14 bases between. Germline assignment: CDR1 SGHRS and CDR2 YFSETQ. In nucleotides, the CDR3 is TGCGCCAGCCATCAAACAGGCGTCTATGGCTACACCTTC. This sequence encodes CASHQTGVYGYTF.

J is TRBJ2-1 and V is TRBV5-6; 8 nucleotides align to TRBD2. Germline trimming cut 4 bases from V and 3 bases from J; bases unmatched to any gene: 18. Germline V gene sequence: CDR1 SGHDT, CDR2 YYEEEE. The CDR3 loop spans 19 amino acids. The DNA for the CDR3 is TGTGCCAGCAGCCCAACCGTCGGGGGGGGCGGGGTGTACTACAATGAGCAGTTCTTC. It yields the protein CASSPTVGGGGVYYNEQFF.

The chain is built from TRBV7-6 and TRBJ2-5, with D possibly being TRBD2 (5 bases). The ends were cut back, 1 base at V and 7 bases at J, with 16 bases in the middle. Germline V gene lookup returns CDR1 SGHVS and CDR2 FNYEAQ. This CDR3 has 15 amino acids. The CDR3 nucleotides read TGTGCCAGCAGCTTAGTATTCGGTAGGGCGGGGACCCAGTACTTC. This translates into CASSLVFGRAGTQYF.

CDR3 DNA sequence: TGTGCCAGCAGCTTGAGCCCAGGGGGTGGCACAGATACGCAGTATTTT. As protein: CASSLSPGGGTDTQYF. The chain carries TRBV5-4 and TRBJ2-3, with 7 bases that match TRBD1. From germline, CDR1 is SGHNT and CDR2 YYREEE (reference sequence). This CDR3 comprises 16 residues. The V gene end was trimmed by 1 base and the J gene end by 1 base; junction bases not matched to a gene: 6.

CDR3 coding DNA: TGTGCCTGGAGTAGGACAGGGGGCTATGGCTACACCTTC. It codes for CAWSRTGGYGYTF. This chain connects TRBV30 to TRBJ1-2, with 10 positions matching TRBD1. Trimming at V came to 2 bases and at J to 4 bases, leaving 1 base not matched to a gene. CDR1 is GTSNPN, CDR2 SVGIG, per germline (reference sequence). CDR3 size: 13 residues.

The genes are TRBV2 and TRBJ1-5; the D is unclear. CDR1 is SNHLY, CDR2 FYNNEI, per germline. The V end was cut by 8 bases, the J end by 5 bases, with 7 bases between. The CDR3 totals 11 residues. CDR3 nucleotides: TGTGCCAGCGGGAGATATCAGCCCCAGCATTTT. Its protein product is CASGRYQPQHF. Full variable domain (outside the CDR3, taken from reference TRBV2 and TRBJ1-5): EPEVTQTPSHQVTQMGQEVILRCVPISNHLYFYWYRQILGQKVEFLVSFYNNEISEKSEIFDDQFSVERPDGSNFTLKIRSTKLEDSAMYFCASGRYQPQHFGDGTRLSIL.

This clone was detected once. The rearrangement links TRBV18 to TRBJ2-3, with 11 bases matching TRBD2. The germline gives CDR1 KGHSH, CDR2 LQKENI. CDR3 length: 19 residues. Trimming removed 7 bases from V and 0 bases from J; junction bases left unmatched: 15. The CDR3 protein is CASYQTGTSGFSSTDTQYF. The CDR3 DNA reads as TGTGCCAGCTACCAGACCGGGACTAGCGGATTCTCTAGCACAGATACGCAGTATTTT. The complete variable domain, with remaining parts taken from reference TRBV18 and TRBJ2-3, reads NAGVMQNPRHLVRRRGQEARLRCSPMKGHSHVYWYRQLPEEGLKFMVYLQKENIIDESGMPKERFSAEFPKEGPSILRIQQVVRGDSAAYFCASYQTGTSGFSSTDTQYFGPGTRLTVL.

The CDR3 bases are TGTGCCAGCAGCTTAGCGCGAGGCGCAAACGAGCAGTACTTC. Encoded protein: CASSLARGANEQYF. The chain joins TRBV7-8 to TRBJ2-7, with unresolved D. The CDR3 runs 14 residues. Trimming took off 0 bases at V and 5 bases at J, with 11 bases between the two ends. The germline CDR1 and CDR2 sequences are SGHVS and FQNEAQ. The full variable domain, rest sourced from reference TRBV7-8 and TRBJ2-7, is GAGVSQSPRYKVAKRGQDVALRCDPISGHVSLFWYQQALGQGPEFLTYFQNEAQLDKSGLPSDRFFAERPEGSVSTLKIQRTQQEDSAVYLCASSLARGANEQYFGPGTRLTVT.

The chain's CDR3 is CASKGINSGANVLTF. The CDR3 DNA is TGTGCCAGTAAGGGGATCAACTCTGGGGCCAACGTCCTGACTTTC. V gene TRBV19 combines with J gene TRBJ2-6, with D maybe TRBD1 (5 bases). Germline V gene sequence: CDR1 LNHDA, CDR2 SQIVND (reference sequence). The V and J ends lost 7 bases and 0 bases respectively, with 10 bases between them. The length of the CDR3 is 15 residues.

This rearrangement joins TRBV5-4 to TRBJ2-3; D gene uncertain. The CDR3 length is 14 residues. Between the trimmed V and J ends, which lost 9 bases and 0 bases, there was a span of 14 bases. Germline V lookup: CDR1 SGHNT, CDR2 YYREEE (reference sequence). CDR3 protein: CAMFRRSSTDTQYF. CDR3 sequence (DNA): TGTGCCATGTTCCGGCGGTCTAGCACAGATACGCAGTATTTT. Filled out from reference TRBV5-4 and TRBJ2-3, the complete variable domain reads ETGVTQSPTHLIKTRGQQVTLRCSSQSGHNTVSWYQQALGQGPQFIFQYYREEENGRGNFPPRFSGLQFPNYSSELNVNALELDDSALYLCAMFRRSSTDTQYFGPGTRLTVL.

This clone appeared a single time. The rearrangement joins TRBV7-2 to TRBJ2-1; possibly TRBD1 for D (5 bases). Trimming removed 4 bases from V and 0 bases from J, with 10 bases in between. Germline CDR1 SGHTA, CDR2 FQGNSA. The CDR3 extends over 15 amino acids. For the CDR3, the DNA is TGTGCCAGCAGCTCTTCAGGGTACTCCTACAATGAGCAGTTCTTC. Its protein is CASSSSGYSYNEQFF.

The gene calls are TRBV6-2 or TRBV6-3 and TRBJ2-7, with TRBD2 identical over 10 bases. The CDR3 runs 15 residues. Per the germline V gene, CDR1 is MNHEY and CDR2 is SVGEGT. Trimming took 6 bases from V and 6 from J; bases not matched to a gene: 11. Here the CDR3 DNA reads TGTGCCAGCAGCCCAGTAGCGGGGGGAGGTGGCGAGCAGTACTTC. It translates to CASSPVAGGGGEQYF.

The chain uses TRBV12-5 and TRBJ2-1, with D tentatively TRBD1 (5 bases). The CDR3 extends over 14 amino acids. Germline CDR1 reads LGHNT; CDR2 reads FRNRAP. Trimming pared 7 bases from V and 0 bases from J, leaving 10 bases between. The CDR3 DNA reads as TGTGCTAGTGACCTAGGGGACTCCTACAATGAGCAGTTCTTC. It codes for CASDLGDSYNEQFF.

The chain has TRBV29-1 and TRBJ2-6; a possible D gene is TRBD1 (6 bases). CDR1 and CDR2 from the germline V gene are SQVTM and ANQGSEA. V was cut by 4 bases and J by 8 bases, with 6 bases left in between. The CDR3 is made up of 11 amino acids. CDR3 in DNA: TGCAGCGTTGGGGACACCAACGTCCTGACTTTC. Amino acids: CSVGDTNVLTF. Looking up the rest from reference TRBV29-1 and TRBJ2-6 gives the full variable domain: SAVISQKPSRDICQRGTSLTIQCQVDSQVTMMFWYRQQPGQSLTLIATANQGSEATYESGFVIDKFPISRPNLTFSTLTVSNMSPEDSSIYLCSVGDTNVLTFGAGSRLTVL.

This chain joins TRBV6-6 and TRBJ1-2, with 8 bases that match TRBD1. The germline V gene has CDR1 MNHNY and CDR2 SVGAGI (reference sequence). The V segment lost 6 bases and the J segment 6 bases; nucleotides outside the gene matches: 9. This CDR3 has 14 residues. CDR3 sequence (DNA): TGTGCCAGCAGAAACACAGGGGGGGTAGATGGCTACACCTTC. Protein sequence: CASRNTGGVDGYTF.

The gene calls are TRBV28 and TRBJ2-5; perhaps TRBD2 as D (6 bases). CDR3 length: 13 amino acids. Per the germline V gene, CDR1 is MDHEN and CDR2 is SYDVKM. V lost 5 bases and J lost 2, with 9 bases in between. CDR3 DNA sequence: TGTGCCAGCAGTCCACTAGCACAAGAGACCCAGTACTTC. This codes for CASSPLAQETQYF.

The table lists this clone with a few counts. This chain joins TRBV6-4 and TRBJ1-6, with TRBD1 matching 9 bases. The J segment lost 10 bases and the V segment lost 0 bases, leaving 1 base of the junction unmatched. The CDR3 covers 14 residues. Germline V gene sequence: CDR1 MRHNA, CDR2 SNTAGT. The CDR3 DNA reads TGTGCCAGCAGTGACTCGACAGGGGGGTCACCCCTCCACTTT. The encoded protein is CASSDSTGGSPLHF.

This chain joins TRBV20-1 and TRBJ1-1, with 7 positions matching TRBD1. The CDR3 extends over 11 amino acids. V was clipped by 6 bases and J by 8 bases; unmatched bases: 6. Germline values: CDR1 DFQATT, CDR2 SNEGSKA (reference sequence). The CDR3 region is CSAKGQAEAFF. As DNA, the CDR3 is TGCAGTGCAAAAGGACAGGCGGAAGCTTTCTTT.

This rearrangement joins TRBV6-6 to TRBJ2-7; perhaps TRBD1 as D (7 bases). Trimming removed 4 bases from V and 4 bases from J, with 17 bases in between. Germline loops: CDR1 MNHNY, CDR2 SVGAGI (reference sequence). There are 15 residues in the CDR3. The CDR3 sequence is CASSLRQGEAYEQYF. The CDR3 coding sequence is TGTGCCAGCAGTTTGAGGCAGGGGGAGGCGTACGAGCAGTACTTC.

The CDR3: CASSSGRGNPDQHF. As DNA, the CDR3 is TGTGCCAGTAGTTCGGGCAGGGGTAACCCCGACCAGCATTTT. The rearrangement uses TRBV19 and TRBJ1-5; D is perhaps TRBD1 (6 bases). The germline V gene encodes CDR1 LNHDA and CDR2 SQIVND (reference sequence). CDR3 length equals 14 residues. Between the trimmed V and J ends, which lost 5 bases and 12 bases, there was a span of 20 bases.

The CDR3 here is CATSDLGSRGKGTDTQYF. Here the CDR3 DNA reads TGTGCCACCAGTGATTTGGGTTCCAGGGGGAAGGGCACAGATACGCAGTATTTT. This chain links TRBV24-1 with TRBJ2-3, with TRBD1 identical over 7 bases. Germline trimming cut 0 bases from V and 1 base from J; bases unmatched to any gene: 9. Germline V gene lookup returns CDR1 KGHDR and CDR2 SFDVKD. The CDR3 totals 18 residues.

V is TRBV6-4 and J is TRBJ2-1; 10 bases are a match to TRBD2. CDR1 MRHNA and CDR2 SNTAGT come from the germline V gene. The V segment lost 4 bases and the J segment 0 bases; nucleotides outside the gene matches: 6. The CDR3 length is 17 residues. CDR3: CASSVWASGGSYNEQFF. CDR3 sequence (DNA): TGTGCCAGCAGTGTTTGGGCTAGCGGGGGCTCCTACAATGAGCAGTTCTTC.